This TCR beta chain was found in a study of cytomegalovirus exposure and HLA in healthy donors. The CDR3 loop spans 14 amino acids. Per germline, CDR1 MNHEY and CDR2 SVGAGI. J lost 5 bases, V lost 5 bases, and 6 bases had no gene match. 13 Jbeta primers and 60 Vbeta primers were used for the PCR. Profiling relied on immunoSEQ multiplex PCR, and the TCRdb table lists in-frame clones only, not all of them. The table has about 160,000 clones, about 75% seen once. Notes on the study in general: Exclusion applied to some V segments, including TRBV6-2 and TRBV6-3, as they were indistinguishable.

All the people who gave samples were healthy bone marrow donors. With regard to this clone: Its antigen is not identified.

The sample consisted of PBMCs. This clonotype was sampled from a female donor in good health and CMV-seronegative. This sequence joins TRBV6-5 and TRBJ1-5; 7 nucleotides line up with TRBD1. This chain's CDR3 is CASSRQGADQPQHF. The CDR3 DNA reads TGTGCCAGCAGTCGACAGGGAGCGGATCAGCCCCAGCATTTT.